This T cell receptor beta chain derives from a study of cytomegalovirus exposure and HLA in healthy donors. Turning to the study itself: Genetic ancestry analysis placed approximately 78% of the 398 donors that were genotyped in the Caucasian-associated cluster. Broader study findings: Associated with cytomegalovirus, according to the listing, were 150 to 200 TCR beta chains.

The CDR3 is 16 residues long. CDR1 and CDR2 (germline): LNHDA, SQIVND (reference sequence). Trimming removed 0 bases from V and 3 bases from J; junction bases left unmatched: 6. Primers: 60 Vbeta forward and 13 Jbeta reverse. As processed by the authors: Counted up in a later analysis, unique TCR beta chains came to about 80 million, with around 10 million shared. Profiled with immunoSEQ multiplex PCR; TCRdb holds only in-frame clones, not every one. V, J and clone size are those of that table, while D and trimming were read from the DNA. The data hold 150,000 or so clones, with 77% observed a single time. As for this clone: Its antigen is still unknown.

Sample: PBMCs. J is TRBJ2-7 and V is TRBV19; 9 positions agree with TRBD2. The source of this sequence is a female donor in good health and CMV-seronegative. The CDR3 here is CASSIDGSGGRYEQYF. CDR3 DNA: TGTGCCAGTAGTATAGATGGTAGCGGGGGACGCTACGAGCAGTACTTC.